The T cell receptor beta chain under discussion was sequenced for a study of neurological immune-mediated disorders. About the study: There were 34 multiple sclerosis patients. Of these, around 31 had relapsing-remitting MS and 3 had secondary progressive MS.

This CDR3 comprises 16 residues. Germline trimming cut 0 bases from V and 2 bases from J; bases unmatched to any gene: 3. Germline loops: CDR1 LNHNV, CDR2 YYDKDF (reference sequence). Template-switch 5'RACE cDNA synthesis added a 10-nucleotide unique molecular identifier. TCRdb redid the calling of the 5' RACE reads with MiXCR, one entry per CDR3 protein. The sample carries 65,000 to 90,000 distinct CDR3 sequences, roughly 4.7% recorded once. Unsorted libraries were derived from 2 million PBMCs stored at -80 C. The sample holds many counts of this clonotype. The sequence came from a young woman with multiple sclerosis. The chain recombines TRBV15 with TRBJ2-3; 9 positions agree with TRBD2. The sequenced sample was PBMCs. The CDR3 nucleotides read TGTGCCACCAGCAGAGATAGCGGGAGATACACAGATACGCAGTATTTT. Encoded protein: CATSRDSGRYTDTQYF.